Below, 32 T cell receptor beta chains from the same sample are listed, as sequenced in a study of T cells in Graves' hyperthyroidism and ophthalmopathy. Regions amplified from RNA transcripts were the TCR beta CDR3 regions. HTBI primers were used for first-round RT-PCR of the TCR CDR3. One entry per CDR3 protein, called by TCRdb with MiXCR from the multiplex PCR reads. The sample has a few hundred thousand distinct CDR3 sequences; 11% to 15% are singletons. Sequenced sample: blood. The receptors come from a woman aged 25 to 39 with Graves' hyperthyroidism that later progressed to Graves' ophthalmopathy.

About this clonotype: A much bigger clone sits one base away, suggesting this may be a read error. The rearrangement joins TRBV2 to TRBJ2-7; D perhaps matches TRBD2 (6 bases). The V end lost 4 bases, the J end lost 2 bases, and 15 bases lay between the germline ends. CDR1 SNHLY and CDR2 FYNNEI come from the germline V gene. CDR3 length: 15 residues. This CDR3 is CASSGASEPAYEQYF. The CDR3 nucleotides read TGTGCCAGCAGTGGAGCTAGCGAGCCTGCCTACGAGCAGTACTTC.

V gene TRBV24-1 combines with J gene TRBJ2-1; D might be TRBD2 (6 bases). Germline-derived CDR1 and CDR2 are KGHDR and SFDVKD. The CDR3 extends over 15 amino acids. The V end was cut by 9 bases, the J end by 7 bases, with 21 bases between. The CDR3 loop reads CATREQGQGRNEQFF. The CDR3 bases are TGTGCCACCCGGGAGCAAGGGCAGGGAAGGAATGAGCAGTTCTTC.

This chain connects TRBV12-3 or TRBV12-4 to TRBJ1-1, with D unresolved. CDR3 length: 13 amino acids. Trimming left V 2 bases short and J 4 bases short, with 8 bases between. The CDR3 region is CASSLRVSTEAFF. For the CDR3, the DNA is TGTGCCAGCAGTTTAAGAGTTAGCACTGAAGCTTTCTTT.

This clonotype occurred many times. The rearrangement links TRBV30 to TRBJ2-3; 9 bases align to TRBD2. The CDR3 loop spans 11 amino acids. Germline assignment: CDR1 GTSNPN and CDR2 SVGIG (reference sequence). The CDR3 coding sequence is TGTAGCGGGAGGTGGACAGATACGCAGTATTTT. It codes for CSGRWTDTQYF.

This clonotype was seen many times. CDR3 DNA: TGTGCCATCAGTGAGTTGGGACAGGGTCTGGATACGCAGTATTTT. This codes for CAISELGQGLDTQYF. The chain couples TRBV10-3 to TRBJ2-3, with 9 bases fitting TRBD1. Looked up from germline, CDR1 is ENHRY and CDR2 is SYGVKD. This CDR3 contains 15 residues. V was pared by 1 base and J by 6 bases, with 5 bases of the junction left unmatched.

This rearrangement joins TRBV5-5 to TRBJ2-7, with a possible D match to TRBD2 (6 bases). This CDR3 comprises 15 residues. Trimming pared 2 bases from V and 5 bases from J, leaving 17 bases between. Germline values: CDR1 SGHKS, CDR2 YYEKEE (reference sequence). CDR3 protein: CASSFQADYGDEQYF. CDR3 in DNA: TGTGCCAGCAGCTTTCAGGCGGACTATGGCGACGAGCAGTACTTC.

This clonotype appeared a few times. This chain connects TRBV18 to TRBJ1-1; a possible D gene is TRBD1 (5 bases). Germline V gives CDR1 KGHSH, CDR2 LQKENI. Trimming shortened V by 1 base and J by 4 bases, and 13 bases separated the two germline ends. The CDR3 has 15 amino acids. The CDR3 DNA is TGTGCCAGCTCACCACGGGACGGCTCCACCACTGAAGCTTTCTTT. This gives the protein CASSPRDGSTTEAFF.

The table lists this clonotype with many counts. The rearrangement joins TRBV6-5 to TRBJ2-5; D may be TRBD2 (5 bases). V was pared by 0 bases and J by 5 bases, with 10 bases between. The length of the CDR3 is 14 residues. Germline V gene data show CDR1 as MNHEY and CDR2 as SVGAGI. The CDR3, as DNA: TGTGCCAGCAGTTACTCGAACCCGGGGGAGACCCAGTACTTC. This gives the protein CASSYSNPGETQYF.

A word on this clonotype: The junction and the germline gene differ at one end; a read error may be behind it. The CDR3, as DNA: TGTGCCAGCAGTTTATTGGGGTCTGAATCTTTCTTT. Protein product: CASSLLGSESFF. The rearrangement uses TRBV27 and TRBJ1-1; D call uncertain. This CDR3 has 12 residues. Germline loops: CDR1 MNHEY, CDR2 SMNVEV (reference sequence).

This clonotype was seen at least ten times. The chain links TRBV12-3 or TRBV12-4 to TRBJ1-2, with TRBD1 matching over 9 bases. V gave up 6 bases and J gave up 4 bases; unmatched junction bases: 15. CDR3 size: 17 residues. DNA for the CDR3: TGTGCCAGCAGCTACGGACAGGGGAGTGGTATTAGCTATGGCTACACCTTC. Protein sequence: CASSYGQGSGISYGYTF.

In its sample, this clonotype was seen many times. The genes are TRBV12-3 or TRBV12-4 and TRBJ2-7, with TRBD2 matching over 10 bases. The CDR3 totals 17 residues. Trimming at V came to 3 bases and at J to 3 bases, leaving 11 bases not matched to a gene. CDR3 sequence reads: CASSLVAGGTGNYEQYF. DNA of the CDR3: TGTGCCAGCAGTTTGGTAGCGGGAGGAACAGGAAACTACGAGCAGTACTTC.

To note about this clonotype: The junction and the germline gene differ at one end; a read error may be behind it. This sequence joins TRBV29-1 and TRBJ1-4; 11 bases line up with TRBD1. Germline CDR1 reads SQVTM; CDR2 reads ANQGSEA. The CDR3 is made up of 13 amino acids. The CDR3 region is CGVVGQGDEKLFF. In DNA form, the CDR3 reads TGCGGCGTCGTGGGACAGGGGGACGAAAAACTGTTTTTT.

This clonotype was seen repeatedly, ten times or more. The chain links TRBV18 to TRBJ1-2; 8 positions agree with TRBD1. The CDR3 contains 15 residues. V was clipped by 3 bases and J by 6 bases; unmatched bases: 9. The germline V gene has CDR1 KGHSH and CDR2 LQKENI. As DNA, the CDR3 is TGTGCCAGCTCACCCGGACAGGGTCTGATTGATGGCTACACCTTC. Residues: CASSPGQGLIDGYTF. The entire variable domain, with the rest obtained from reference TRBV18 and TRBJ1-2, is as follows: NAGVMQNPRHLVRRRGQEARLRCSPMKGHSHVYWYRQLPEEGLKFMVYLQKENIIDESGMPKERFSAEFPKEGPSILRIQQVVRGDSAAYFCASSPGQGLIDGYTFGSGTRLTVV.

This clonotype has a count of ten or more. This CDR3 reads CASSQDNSFYGYTF. The CDR3 nucleotides read TGCGCCAGCAGCCAAGATAACAGCTTCTATGGCTACACCTTC. V and J are TRBV4-3 and TRBJ1-2; no clear D. Trimming cost V 0 bases and J 4 bases, with 9 bases left between them. The CDR3 spans 14 residues. Germline loops: CDR1 LGHNA, CDR2 YSLEER.

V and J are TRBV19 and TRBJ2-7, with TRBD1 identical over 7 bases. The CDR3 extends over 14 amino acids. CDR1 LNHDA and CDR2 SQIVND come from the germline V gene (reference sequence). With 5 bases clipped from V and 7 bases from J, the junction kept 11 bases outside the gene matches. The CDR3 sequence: CASSDRVGFAEQYF. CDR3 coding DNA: TGTGCCAGTAGTGACAGGGTAGGCTTTGCGGAGCAGTACTTC.

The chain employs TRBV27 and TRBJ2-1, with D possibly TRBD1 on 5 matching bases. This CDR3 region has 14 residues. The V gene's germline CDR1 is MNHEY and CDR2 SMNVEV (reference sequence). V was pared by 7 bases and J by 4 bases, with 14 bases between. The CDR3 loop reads CASKVRGIYNEQFF. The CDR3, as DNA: TGTGCCAGCAAGGTTAGGGGAATTTACAATGAGCAGTTCTTC.

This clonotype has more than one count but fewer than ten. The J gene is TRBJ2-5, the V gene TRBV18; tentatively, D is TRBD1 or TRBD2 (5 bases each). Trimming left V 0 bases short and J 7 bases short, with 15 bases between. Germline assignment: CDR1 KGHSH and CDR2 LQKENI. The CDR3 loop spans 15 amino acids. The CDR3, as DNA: TGTGCCAGCTCACCACCGTCCAGGGTCGAGGGGACCCAGTACTTC. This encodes CASSPPSRVEGTQYF.

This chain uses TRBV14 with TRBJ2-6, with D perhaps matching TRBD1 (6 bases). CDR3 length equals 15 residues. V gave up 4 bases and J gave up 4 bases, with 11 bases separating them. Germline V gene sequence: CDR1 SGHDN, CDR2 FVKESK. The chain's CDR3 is CASSPIDRGANVLTF. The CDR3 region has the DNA TGTGCCAGCAGCCCAATTGACAGGGGGGCCAACGTCCTGACTTTC.

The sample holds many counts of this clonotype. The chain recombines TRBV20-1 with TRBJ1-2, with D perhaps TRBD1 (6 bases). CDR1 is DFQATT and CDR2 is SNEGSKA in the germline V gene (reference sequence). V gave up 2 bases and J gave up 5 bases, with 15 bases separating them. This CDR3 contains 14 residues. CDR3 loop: CSARHGGLLYGYTF. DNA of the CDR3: TGCAGTGCTAGACATGGGGGGCTCCTTTATGGCTACACCTTC.

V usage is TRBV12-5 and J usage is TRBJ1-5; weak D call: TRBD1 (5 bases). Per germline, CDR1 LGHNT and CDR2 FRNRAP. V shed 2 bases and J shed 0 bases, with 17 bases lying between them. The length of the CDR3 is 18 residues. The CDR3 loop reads CASGLRHWGSVSNQPQHF. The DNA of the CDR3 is TGTGCTAGTGGTTTGCGTCATTGGGGGAGTGTTAGCAATCAGCCCCAGCATTTT.

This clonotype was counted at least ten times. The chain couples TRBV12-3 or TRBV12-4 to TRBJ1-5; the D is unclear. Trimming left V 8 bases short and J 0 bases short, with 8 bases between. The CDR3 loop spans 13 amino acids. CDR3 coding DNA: TGTGCCAGCTCCAAGTTTAGCAATCAGCCCCAGCATTTT. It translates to CASSKFSNQPQHF.

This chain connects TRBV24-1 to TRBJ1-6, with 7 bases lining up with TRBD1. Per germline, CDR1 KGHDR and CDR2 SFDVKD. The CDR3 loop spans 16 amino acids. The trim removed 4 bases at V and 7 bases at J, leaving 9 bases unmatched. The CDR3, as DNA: TGTGCCACCAGTGAGTCCTACCGGGACAGAAATTCACCCCTCCACTTT. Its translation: CATSESYRDRNSPLHF.

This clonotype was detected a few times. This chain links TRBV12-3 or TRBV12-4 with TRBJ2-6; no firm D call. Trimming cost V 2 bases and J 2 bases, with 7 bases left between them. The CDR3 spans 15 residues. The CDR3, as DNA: TGTGCCAGCAGTTTATACGGGCCTGGGGCCAACGTCCTGACTTTC. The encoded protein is CASSLYGPGANVLTF.

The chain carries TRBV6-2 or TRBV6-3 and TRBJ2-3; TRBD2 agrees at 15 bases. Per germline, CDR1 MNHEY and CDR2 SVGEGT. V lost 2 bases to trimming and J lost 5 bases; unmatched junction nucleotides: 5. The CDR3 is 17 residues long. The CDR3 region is CASSYTRTSGRGDTQYF. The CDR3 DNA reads TGTGCCAGCAGTTACACCCGGACTAGCGGGAGGGGAGATACGCAGTATTTT.

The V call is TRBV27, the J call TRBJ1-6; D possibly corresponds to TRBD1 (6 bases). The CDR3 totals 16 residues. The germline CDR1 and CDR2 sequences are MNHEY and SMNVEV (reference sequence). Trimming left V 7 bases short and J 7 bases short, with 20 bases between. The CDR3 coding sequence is TGTGCCAGCACCACCGGAAGGGGGGCCAAGAATTCACCCCTCCACTTT. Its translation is CASTTGRGAKNSPLHF.

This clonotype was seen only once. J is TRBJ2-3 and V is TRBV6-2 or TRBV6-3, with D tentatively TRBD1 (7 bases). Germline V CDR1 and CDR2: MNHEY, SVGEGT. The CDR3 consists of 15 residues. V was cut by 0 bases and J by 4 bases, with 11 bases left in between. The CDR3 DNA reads TGTGCCAGCAGTTACTCCACAGGGGAGGCAGATACGCAGTATTTT. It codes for CASSYSTGEADTQYF.

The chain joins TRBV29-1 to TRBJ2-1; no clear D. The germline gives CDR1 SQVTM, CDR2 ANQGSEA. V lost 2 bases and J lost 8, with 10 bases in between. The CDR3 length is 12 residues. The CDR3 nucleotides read TGCAGCGTTGAAAAGGATTTGCATGAGCAGTTCTTC. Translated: CSVEKDLHEQFF.

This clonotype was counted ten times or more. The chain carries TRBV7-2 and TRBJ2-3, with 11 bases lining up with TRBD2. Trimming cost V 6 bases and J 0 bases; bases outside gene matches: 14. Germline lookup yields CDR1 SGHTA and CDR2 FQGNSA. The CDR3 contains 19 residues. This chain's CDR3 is CASRPTSGSGLGSTDTQYF. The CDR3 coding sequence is TGTGCCAGCAGGCCAACTAGCGGGAGTGGTCTTGGGAGCACAGATACGCAGTATTTT.

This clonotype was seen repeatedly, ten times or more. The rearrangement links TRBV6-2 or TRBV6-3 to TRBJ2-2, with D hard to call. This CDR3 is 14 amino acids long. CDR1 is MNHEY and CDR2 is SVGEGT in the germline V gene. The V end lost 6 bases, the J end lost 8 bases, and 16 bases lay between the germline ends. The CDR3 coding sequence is TGTGCCAGCAGCCTGGGATCTACTGTTGGGGAGCTGTTTTTT. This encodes CASSLGSTVGELFF.

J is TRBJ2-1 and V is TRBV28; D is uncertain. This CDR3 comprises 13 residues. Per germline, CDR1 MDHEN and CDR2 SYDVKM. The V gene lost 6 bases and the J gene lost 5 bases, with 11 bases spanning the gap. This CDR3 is CASRRVWHNEQFF. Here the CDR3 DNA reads TGTGCCAGCAGGAGAGTATGGCACAATGAGCAGTTCTTC.

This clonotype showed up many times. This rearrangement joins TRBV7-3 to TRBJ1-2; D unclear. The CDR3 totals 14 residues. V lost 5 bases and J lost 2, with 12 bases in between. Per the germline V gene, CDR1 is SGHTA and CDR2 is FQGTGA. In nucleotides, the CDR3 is TGTGCCAGCAGCCTTGGGCGGGAAAACTATGGCTACACCTTC. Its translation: CASSLGRENYGYTF.

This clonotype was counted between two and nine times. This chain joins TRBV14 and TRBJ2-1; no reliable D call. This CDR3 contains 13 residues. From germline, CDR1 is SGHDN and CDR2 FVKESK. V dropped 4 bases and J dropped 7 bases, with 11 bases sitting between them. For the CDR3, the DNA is TGTGCCAGCAGCCCCTCCATTATAAATGAGCAGTTCTTC. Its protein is CASSPSIINEQFF.